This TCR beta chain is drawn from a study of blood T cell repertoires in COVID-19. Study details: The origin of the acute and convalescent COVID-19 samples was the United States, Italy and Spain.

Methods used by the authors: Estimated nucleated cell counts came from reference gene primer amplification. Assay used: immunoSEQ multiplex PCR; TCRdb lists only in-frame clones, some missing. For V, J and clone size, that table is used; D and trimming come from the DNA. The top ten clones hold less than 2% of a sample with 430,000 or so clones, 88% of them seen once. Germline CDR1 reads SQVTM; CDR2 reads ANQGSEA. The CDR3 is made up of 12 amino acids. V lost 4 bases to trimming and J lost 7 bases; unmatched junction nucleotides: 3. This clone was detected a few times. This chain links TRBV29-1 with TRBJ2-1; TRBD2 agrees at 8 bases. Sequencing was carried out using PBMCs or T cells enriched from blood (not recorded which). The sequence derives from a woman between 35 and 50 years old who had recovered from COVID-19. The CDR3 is CSVVIAGNEQFF. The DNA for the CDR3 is TGCAGCGTTGTTATAGCGGGAAATGAGCAGTTCTTC.